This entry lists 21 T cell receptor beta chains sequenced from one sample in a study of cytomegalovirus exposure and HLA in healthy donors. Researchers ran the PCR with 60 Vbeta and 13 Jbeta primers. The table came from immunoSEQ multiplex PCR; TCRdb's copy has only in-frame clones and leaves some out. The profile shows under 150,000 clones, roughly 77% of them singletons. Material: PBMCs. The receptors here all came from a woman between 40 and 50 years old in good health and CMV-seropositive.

The CDR3 DNA follows: TGTGCCAGCAGTTTGCCCCCTCCCGAGTCGGTATATAGCAATCAGCCCCAGCATTTT. It encodes CASSLPPPESVYSNQPQHF. The V gene is TRBV28, the J gene TRBJ1-5, with unresolved D. V gave up 3 bases and J gave up 0 bases, with 21 bases separating them. There are 19 residues in the CDR3. Germline V gene lookup returns CDR1 MDHEN and CDR2 SYDVKM.

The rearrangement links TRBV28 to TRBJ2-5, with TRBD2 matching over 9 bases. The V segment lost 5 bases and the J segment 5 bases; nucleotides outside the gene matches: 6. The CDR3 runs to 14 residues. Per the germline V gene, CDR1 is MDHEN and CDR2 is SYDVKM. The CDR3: CASSDSGSSETQYF. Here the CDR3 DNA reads TGTGCCAGCAGTGATAGCGGGAGCTCTGAGACCCAGTACTTC.

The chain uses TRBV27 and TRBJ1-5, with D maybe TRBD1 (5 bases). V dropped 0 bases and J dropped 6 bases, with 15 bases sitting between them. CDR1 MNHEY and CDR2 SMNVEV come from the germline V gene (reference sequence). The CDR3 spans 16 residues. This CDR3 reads CASSLSKGSYTQPQHF. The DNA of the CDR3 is TGTGCCAGCAGTTTATCGAAGGGGTCGTATACTCAGCCCCAGCATTTT.

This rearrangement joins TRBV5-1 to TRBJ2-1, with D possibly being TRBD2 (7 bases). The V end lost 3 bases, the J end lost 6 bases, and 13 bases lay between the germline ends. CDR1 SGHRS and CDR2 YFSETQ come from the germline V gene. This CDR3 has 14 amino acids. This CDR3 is CASSSGASGNEQFF. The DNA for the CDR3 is TGCGCCAGCAGCTCAGGGGCTAGCGGCAATGAGCAGTTCTTC.

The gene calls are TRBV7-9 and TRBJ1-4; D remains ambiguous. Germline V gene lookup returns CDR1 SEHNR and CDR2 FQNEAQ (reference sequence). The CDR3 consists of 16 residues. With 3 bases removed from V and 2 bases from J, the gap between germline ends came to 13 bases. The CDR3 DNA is TGTGCCAGCAGCTTCAGTTCAGGAGGGACTAATGAAAAACTGTTTTTT. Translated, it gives CASSFSSGGTNEKLFF.

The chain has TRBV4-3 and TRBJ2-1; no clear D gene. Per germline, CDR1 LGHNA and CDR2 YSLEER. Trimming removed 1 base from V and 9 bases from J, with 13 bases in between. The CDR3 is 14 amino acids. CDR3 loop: CASSQAIDSGEQFF. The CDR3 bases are TGCGCCAGCAGCCAAGCAATCGACTCCGGTGAGCAGTTCTTC.

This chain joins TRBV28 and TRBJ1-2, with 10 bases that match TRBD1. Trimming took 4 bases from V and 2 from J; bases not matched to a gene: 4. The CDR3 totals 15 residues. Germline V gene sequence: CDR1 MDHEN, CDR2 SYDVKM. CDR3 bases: TGTGCCAGCAGTTCTCCGACAGGGGGCAACTATGGCTACACCTTC. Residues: CASSSPTGGNYGYTF.

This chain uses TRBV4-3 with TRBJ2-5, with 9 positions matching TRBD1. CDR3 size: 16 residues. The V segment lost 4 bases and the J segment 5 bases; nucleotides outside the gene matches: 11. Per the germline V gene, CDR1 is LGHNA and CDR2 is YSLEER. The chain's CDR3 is CASSPVGEGQGETQYF. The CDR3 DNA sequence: TGCGCCAGCAGCCCCGTCGGGGAGGGACAGGGTGAGACCCAGTACTTC.

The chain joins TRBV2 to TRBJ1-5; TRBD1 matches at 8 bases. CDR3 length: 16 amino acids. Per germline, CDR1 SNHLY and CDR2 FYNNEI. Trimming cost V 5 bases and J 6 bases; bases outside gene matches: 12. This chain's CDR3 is CASSSGGGWGTQPQHF. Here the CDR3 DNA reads TGTGCCAGCAGTTCAGGGGGCGGCTGGGGTACTCAGCCCCAGCATTTT.

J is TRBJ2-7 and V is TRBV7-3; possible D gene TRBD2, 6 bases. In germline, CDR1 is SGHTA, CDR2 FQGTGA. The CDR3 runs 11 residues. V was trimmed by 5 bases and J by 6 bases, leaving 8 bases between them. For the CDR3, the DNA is TGTGCCAGCAGCACCGGGGGCGAGCAGTACTTC. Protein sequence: CASSTGGEQYF.

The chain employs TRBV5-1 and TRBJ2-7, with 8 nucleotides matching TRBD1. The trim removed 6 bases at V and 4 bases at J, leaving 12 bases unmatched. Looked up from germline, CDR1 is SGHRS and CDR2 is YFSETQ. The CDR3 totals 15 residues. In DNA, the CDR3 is TGCGCCAGCAAATCTTCGTCGGGGACAGGTTACGAGCAGTACTTC. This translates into CASKSSSGTGYEQYF.

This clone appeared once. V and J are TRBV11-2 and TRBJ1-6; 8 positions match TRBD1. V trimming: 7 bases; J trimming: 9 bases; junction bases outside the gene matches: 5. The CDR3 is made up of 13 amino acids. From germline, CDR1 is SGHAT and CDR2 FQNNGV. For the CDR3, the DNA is TGTGCCAGCATCAGGGGGCAGGGTTCACCCCTCCACTTT. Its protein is CASIRGQGSPLHF. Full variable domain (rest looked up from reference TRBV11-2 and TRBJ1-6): EAGVAQSPRYKIIEKRQSVAFWCNPISGHATLYWYQQILGQGPKLLIQFQNNGVVDDSQLPKDRFSAERLKGVDSTLKIQPAKLEDSAVYLCASIRGQGSPLHFGNGTRLTVT.

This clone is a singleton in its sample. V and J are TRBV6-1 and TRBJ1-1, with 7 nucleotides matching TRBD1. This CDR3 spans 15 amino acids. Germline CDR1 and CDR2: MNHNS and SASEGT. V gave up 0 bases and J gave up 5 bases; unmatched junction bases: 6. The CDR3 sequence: CASSEAARGNTEAFF. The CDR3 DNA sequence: TGTGCCAGCAGTGAAGCGGCCAGGGGGAATACTGAAGCTTTCTTT.

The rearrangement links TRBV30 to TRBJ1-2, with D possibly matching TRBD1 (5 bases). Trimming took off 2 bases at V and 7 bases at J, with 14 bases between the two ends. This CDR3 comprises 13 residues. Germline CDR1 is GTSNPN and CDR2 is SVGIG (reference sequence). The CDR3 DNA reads TGTGCCTGGAGTCGGGGGGTCGCTACTGGCTACACCTTC. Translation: CAWSRGVATGYTF.

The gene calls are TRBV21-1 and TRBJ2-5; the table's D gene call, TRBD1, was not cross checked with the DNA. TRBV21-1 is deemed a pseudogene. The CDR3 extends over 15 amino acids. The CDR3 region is CASSARGTGGETQYF. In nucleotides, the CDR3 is TGTGCCAGCAGCGCAAGAGGAACAGGGGGAGAGACCCAGTACTTC.

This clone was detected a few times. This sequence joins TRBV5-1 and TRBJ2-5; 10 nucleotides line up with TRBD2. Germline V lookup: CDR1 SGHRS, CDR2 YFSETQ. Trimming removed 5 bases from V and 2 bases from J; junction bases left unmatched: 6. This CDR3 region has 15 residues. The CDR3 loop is CASSPSGGGQETQYF. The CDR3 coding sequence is TGCGCCAGCAGTCCAAGCGGGGGGGGGCAAGAGACCCAGTACTTC.

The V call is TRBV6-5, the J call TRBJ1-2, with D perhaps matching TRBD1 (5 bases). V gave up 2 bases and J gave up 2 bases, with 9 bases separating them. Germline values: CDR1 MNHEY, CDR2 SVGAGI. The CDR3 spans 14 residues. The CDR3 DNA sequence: TGTGCCAGCAGTTACGGGGGGGTAAACTATGGCTACACCTTC. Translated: CASSYGGVNYGYTF.

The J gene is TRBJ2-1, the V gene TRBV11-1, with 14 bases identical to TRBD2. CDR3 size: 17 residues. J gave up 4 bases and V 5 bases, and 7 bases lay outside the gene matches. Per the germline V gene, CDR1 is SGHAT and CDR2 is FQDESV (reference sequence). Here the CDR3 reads CASSPARLAGGYNEQFF. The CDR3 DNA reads TGTGCCAGCAGCCCAGCCCGACTAGCGGGGGGGTACAATGAGCAGTTCTTC.

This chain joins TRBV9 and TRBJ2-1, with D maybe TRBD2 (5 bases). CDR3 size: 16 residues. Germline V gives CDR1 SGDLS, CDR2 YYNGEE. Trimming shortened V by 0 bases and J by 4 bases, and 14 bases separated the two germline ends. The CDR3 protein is CASSVGGRGFYNEQFF. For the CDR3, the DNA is TGTGCCAGCAGCGTAGGAGGACGAGGGTTTTACAATGAGCAGTTCTTC.

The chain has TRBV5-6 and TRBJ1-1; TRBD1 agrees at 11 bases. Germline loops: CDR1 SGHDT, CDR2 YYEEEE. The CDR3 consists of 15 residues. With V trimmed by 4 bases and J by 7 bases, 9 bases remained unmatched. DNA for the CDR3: TGTGCCAGCAGCGTACCGGGACAGGGGGAACGTGAAGCTTTCTTT. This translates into CASSVPGQGEREAFF. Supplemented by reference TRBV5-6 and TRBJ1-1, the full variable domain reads DAGVTQSPTHLIKTRGQQVTLRCSPKSGHDTVSWYQQALGQGPQFIFQYYEEEERQRGNFPDRFSGHQFPNYSSELNVNALLLGDSALYLCASSVPGQGEREAFFGQGTRLTVV.

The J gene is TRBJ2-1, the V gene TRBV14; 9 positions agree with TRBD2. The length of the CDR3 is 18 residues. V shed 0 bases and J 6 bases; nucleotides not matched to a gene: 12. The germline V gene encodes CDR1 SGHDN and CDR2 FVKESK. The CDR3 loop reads CASSQEWLAGVGANEQFF. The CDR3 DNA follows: TGTGCCAGCAGCCAAGAGTGGTTAGCGGGGGTAGGTGCCAATGAGCAGTTCTTC. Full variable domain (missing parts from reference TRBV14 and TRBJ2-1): EAGVTQFPSHSVIEKGQTVTLRCDPISGHDNLYWYRRVMGKEIKFLLHFVKESKQDESGMPNNRFLAERTGGTYSTLKVQPAELEDSGVYFCASSQEWLAGVGANEQFFGPGTRLTVL.